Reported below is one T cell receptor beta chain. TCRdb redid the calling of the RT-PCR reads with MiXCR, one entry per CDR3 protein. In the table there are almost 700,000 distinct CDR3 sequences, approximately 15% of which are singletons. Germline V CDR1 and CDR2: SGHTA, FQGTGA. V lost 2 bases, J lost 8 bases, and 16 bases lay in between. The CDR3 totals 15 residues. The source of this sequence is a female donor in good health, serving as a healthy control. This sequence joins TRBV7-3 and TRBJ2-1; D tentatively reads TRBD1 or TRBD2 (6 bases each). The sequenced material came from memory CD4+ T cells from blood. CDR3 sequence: CASSLGGGPQDEQFF. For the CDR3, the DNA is TGTGCCAGCAGCTTAGGAGGGGGGCCACAGGATGAGCAGTTCTTC.